A single sample is the source of the 19 T cell receptor beta chains below, sequenced in a study of OX40 agonist ivuxolimab in advanced cancers. The assay was immunoSEQ multiplex PCR, and TCRdb's table has in-frame clones only and misses some. The sample holds around 79,000 clones; almost 85% are singletons and the top ten take about 0.6%. Material: CD4+ or CD8+ T cells sorted from blood, obtained in a trial of the OX40 agonist ivuxolimab. The receptors here all came from an adult with an advanced solid tumor such as melanoma, head and neck, liver or kidney cancer.

The CDR3: CASSSQGDNSPLHF. For the CDR3, the DNA is TGTGCCAGCAGCTCGCAGGGGGATAATTCACCCCTCCACTTT. The chain is built from TRBV11-2 and TRBJ1-6; TRBD1 agrees at 7 bases. The CDR3 length is 14 residues. Germline V gives CDR1 SGHAT, CDR2 FQNNGV. V shed 4 bases and J 5 bases; nucleotides not matched to a gene: 2. Full variable domain (outside the CDR3, taken from reference TRBV11-2 and TRBJ1-6): EAGVAQSPRYKIIEKRQSVAFWCNPISGHATLYWYQQILGQGPKLLIQFQNNGVVDDSQLPKDRFSAERLKGVDSTLKIQPAKLEDSAVYLCASSSQGDNSPLHFGNGTRLTVT.

This clone was seen more than once but under ten times. The rearrangement joins TRBV6-6 to TRBJ2-5, with unresolved D. V was pared by 5 bases and J by 2 bases, with 3 bases between. The CDR3 is made up of 11 amino acids. Germline V CDR1 and CDR2: MNHNY, SVGAGI (reference sequence). The CDR3 DNA reads as TGTGCCAGCAGTGAACAAGAGACCCAGTACTTC. Translating gives CASSEQETQYF.

V and J are TRBV6-5 and TRBJ1-2, with TRBD1 matching over 7 bases. The CDR3 is 16 residues long. Germline values: CDR1 MNHEY, CDR2 SVGAGI. The trim removed 2 bases at V and 4 bases at J, leaving 10 bases unmatched. The CDR3 DNA reads as TGTGCCAGCAGTTACGCGTTAAGGGGGCGCGGCTATGGCTACACCTTC. Encoded protein: CASSYALRGRGYGYTF.

V and J are TRBV28 and TRBJ2-5; 8 bases are shared with TRBD2. J lost 1 base, V lost 8 bases, and 9 bases had no gene match. Germline V gene sequence: CDR1 MDHEN, CDR2 SYDVKM. The CDR3 has 15 amino acids. The chain's CDR3 is CASSSSTSGQETQYF. CDR3 in DNA: TGTGCCAGCTCGTCCTCCACTAGCGGCCAAGAGACCCAGTACTTC. The entire variable domain, with the rest obtained from reference TRBV28 and TRBJ2-5, is as follows: DVKVTQSSRYLVKRTGEKVFLECVQDMDHENMFWYRQDPGLGLRLIYFSYDVKMKEKGDIPEGYSVSREKKERFSLILESASTNQTSMYLCASSSSTSGQETQYFGPGTRLLVL.

This clone has only a few counts. In nucleotides, the CDR3 is TGTGCCAGCAGCGAAAGGGTGAGCACAGATACGCAGTATTTT. Translating it yields CASSERVSTDTQYF. The chain has TRBV9 and TRBJ2-3; no definite D call. There are 14 residues in the CDR3. In germline, CDR1 is SGDLS, CDR2 YYNGEE. The ends were cut back, 3 bases at V and 0 bases at J, with 8 bases in the middle.

The rearrangement uses TRBV2 and TRBJ1-1, with D perhaps matching TRBD1 (5 bases). The CDR3 totals 13 residues. Germline loops: CDR1 SNHLY, CDR2 FYNNEI. Trimming pared 8 bases from V and 1 base from J, leaving 11 bases between. CDR3 nucleotide sequence: TGTGCCAGCGTGGGGGTGAGGAACACTGAAGCTTTCTTT. Its translation is CASVGVRNTEAFF.

The rearrangement uses TRBV4-1 and TRBJ1-6, with D perhaps matching TRBD1 (6 bases). V gave up 2 bases and J gave up 4 bases, with 9 bases separating them. This CDR3 has 15 residues. Germline V gene sequence: CDR1 MGHRA, CDR2 YSYEKL. Here the CDR3 DNA reads TGCGCCAGCAGCCAAACAGGGTCTTATAATTCACCCCTCCACTTT. Protein product: CASSQTGSYNSPLHF.

This clone occurred a few times. The sample contains more than one DNA sequence encoding this CDR3. The chain couples TRBV27 to TRBJ2-7; TRBD1 aligns across 8 bases. The CDR3 contains 13 residues. In germline, CDR1 is MNHEY, CDR2 SMNVEV (reference sequence). The V gene end was trimmed by 6 bases and the J gene end by 1 base; junction bases not matched to a gene: 2. The CDR3 DNA follows: TGTGCCAGCAGAAGACAGGGGTCCTACGAGCAGTACTTC. Its translation: CASRRQGSYEQYF.

This chain connects TRBV19 to TRBJ2-1, with 12 bases aligning to TRBD2. The ends lost 11 bases at V and 7 bases at J; junction bases unmatched: 9. Germline V lookup: CDR1 LNHDA, CDR2 SQIVND (reference sequence). There are 14 residues in the CDR3. CDR3 region: CAASPGLAGNEQFF. For the CDR3, the DNA is TGTGCCGCCAGCCCGGGACTAGCGGGTAATGAGCAGTTCTTC.

This chain uses TRBV2 with TRBJ2-4; perhaps TRBD2 as D (6 bases). Germline lookup yields CDR1 SNHLY and CDR2 FYNNEI. There are 14 residues in the CDR3. V dropped 3 bases and J dropped 10 bases, with 16 bases sitting between them. CDR3 region: CASSEGGRGPIQYF. The CDR3 nucleotides read TGTGCCAGCAGTGAGGGGGGACGAGGGCCAATTCAGTACTTC.

The rearrangement links TRBV7-9 to TRBJ1-4, with 7 bases identical to TRBD1. V lost 1 base and J lost 10; bases outside the gene matches: 12. This CDR3 has 16 residues. CDR1 is SEHNR, CDR2 FQNEAQ, per germline (reference sequence). In nucleotides, the CDR3 is TGTGCCAGCAGCTTAGATGGGTCAGGGGGACCAGGAAAACTGTTTTTT. Translated: CASSLDGSGGPGKLFF.

J is TRBJ1-1 and V is TRBV7-2; the match to TRBD1 covers 8 bases. The V and J ends lost 1 base and 0 bases, in that order; junction bases with no gene match: 10. Germline CDR1 SGHTA, CDR2 FQGNSA. This CDR3 is built from 18 residues. The CDR3 coding sequence is TGTGCCAGCAGCTTAGTACCCAGGGGGCAGGGAATGAACACTGAAGCTTTCTTT. This codes for CASSLVPRGQGMNTEAFF.

The chain has TRBV30 and TRBJ2-5; tentatively, D is TRBD1 (6 bases). The CDR3 covers 14 residues. V lost 5 bases and J 5 bases, leaving 18 bases between the germline ends. Germline CDR1 GTSNPN, CDR2 SVGIG (reference sequence). CDR3 sequence reads: CAWDRRGGVETQYF. In nucleotides, the CDR3 is TGTGCCTGGGACCGGAGAGGGGGAGTGGAGACCCAGTACTTC.

V and J are TRBV14 and TRBJ1-4; D may be TRBD1 (5 bases). Germline loops: CDR1 SGHDN, CDR2 FVKESK. The CDR3 loop spans 15 amino acids. Trimming took 6 bases from V and 7 from J, leaving 18 bases between them. CDR3 DNA sequence: TGTGCCAGCAGACGGGGCTCAAGCAAGGGTGAAAAACTGTTTTTT. This codes for CASRRGSSKGEKLFF.

The chain couples TRBV4-2 to TRBJ2-2; TRBD2 matches at 15 bases. V was clipped by 1 base and J by 5 bases; unmatched bases: 8. The germline CDR1 and CDR2 sequences are LGHNA and YNFKEQ. The CDR3 has 19 residues. The CDR3 nucleotides are TGTGCCAGCAGCCAAGTGGGACTAGCGGGGGGCCCGGAGACCGGGGAGCTGTTTTTT. This sequence encodes CASSQVGLAGGPETGELFF.

This clone was seen a single time. This rearrangement joins TRBV19 to TRBJ1-2, with a tentative D call TRBD1 (6 bases). Germline-derived CDR1 and CDR2 are LNHDA and SQIVND (reference sequence). The CDR3 length is 17 residues. Trimming pared 3 bases from V and 6 bases from J, leaving 23 bases between. CDR3 residues: CASSITGGAIEPHGYTF. The CDR3 region has the DNA TGTGCCAGTAGTATCACCGGGGGCGCAATTGAGCCGCATGGCTACACCTTC. Looking up the rest from reference TRBV19 and TRBJ1-2 gives the full variable domain: DGGITQSPKYLFRKEGQNVTLSCEQNLNHDAMYWYRQDPGQGLRLIYYSQIVNDFQKGDIAEGYSVSREKKESFPLTVTSAQKNPTAFYLCASSITGGAIEPHGYTFGSGTRLTVV.

This chain joins TRBV18 and TRBJ2-1; D uncertain. The CDR3 runs to 15 residues. CDR1 and CDR2 (germline): KGHSH, LQKENI. The V and J ends lost 2 bases and 4 bases respectively, with 12 bases between them. CDR3: CASSPGFRAYNEQFF. CDR3 bases: TGTGCCAGCTCACCAGGGTTTCGGGCTTACAATGAGCAGTTCTTC.

The chain is built from TRBV30 and TRBJ1-5, with 8 bases identical to TRBD1. CDR1 and CDR2 (germline): GTSNPN, SVGIG (reference sequence). V lost 4 bases to trimming and J lost 3 bases; unmatched junction nucleotides: 14. The CDR3 totals 17 residues. The CDR3 coding sequence is TGTGCCTGGACTACCCGGGCGGGGACAGGCAACAATCAGCCCCAGCATTTT. This encodes CAWTTRAGTGNNQPQHF.

The genes are TRBV11-2 and TRBJ2-5; 7 nucleotides line up with TRBD2. CDR3 length: 14 amino acids. The V and J ends lost 5 bases and 5 bases, in that order; junction bases with no gene match: 8. Germline CDR1 and CDR2: SGHAT and FQNNGV. In DNA form, the CDR3 reads TGTGCCAGCAGCACCCTGGCGGGGGACGAGACCCAGTACTTC. It translates to CASSTLAGDETQYF.